Listed below are T cell receptor beta chains from one sample, sequenced in a study of shared clonotypes between healthy human individuals. Libraries were prepared by immunoSEQ multiplex PCR; TCRdb keeps only in-frame clonotypes and omits some of them. In the table there are roughly 2.1 million clones, roughly 91% of which are singletons. Material for sequencing was naive CD8+ T cells from PBMCs. The receptors derive from a man younger than 35 in good health. Some clones in this sample may be carry-over from other donors' samples. The CDR3 runs from the conserved cysteine through the conserved F or W.

V gene,CDR3 protein
TRBV11-2,CASSLFLAGAYEQYF
TRBV19,CASSNRDSGQETQYF
TRBV27,CASSLFQGNEQFF
TRBV7-9,CASSLRGLGALEKLFF
TRBV7-6,CASSLPAGTGEQYF
TRBV10-3,CAISLTSGGSSYEQYF
TRBV19,CASSSQTGHNEKLFF
TRBV7-9,CASREPSGPTYGYTF
TRBV10-3,CAISDGGEQYF
TRBV2,CASIRLTSGDTYEQYF